This TCR beta chain was documented in a study of early T cells in non-severe SARS-CoV-2 infection. Across the whole study: Sequencing of bulk RNA from unsorted whole blood was done, without chain pairing.

As part of library construction, unique molecular identifiers were attached to individual cDNA molecules. TCRdb recomputed calls from the 5' RACE reads with MiXCR, one row per CDR3 protein. The table lists over 30,000 distinct CDR3 sequences, roughly 5.7% of them singletons. Trimming pared 8 bases from V and 2 bases from J, leaving 10 bases between. This CDR3 is 12 amino acids long. The germline V gene has CDR1 MDHEN and CDR2 SYDVKM. For this clonotype: Its antigen remains unknown.

Whole-study findings and limits: A preference for anti-spike CD8 responses marked VDJdb matching, which missed private and CD4 specificities.

Source material: whole blood. V usage is TRBV28 and J usage is TRBJ2-7, with D perhaps being TRBD1 or TRBD2 (5 bases each). The sequence derives from an adult who was a healthcare worker with PCR-confirmed SARS-CoV-2 infection or an uninfected control (not recorded which). As DNA, the CDR3 is TGTGCCAGCGGGACGCCGACCTACGAGCAGTACTTC. Amino acids: CASGTPTYEQYF.